Sequencing of this T cell receptor beta chain was carried out in a study of monozygotic twins with inflammatory bowel disease. Study outcomes and limitations: No difference in repertoire similarity was seen between concordant and discordant twins, possibly because power was limited. The sharing of clonotypes with others was lower in IBD patients than in healthy twins, especially with disease activity. Support was lacking for any single strong IBD-associated signal or clonotype. Patients with IBD had less TCRbeta diversity (inverse Simpson) than their healthy co-twins.

TCRdb processed the 5' RACE reads again and assigns one entry to each CDR3 protein, with no DNA. The table for this sample gives about 450,000 distinct CDR3 sequences. Note on this clonotype: What it binds is unknown.

CDR3 length: 13 residues. Germline loops: CDR1 SGHDN, CDR2 FVKESK. The source of this sequence is a human donor with ulcerative colitis or Crohn's disease, or a healthy co-twin of an affected twin (not recorded which). The specimen was blood. This chain joins TRBV14 and TRBJ1-1. The CDR3 loop is CASSQQMNTEAFF.